The source of this TCR beta chain is a study of blood T cell repertoires in COVID-19. Germline CDR1 MNHNY, CDR2 SVGAGI (reference sequence). This CDR3 is 15 amino acids long. The V end was cut by 6 bases, the J end by 0 bases, with 14 bases between. The protocol was immunoSEQ multiplex PCR, while the TCRdb copy is restricted to in-frame clones and leaves out a portion. The table lists 56,000 or so clones, about 90% of them singletons. Material: peripheral blood. This clonotype was sampled from a man aged 50 or older with active COVID-19. V gene TRBV6-6 combines with J gene TRBJ1-1; D is perhaps TRBD1 (5 bases). The CDR3 here is CASRTPGSVNTEAFF. The CDR3, as DNA: TGTGCCAGCAGAACACCAGGGTCTGTGAACACTGAAGCTTTCTTT.